This T cell receptor (beta chain) stems from a study of cytomegalovirus exposure and HLA in healthy donors listed by TCRdb under 2017. In terms of the full investigation: According to an earlier analysis of around 600 of the donors, about 179 million T cells yielded some 110 million unique TCR beta sequences and about 280 Gb of sequence data. Around 320 gigabases of sequencing data and 80 million or so unique TCR sequences were included in an early release covering roughly 600 HLA-typed donors. The genetic ancestry cluster associated with self-reported Caucasian donors included about 81% of the 300 to 450 genotyped donors. The study aimed to test whether signatures of past pathogen exposure could be identified by cataloging public T cell receptors. The study profiled the T cell repertoires of about 720 subjects by immunosequencing and related them to cytomegalovirus serostatus. Along with the approximately 700-subject first cohort, a separate validation cohort of over a hundred different subjects was used. The study combined high-throughput TCR immunosequencing, statistical association of individual TCRs with disease status, and machine learning to predict cytomegalovirus infection status. A later analysis re-analyzed previously published TCR beta repertoires from 660 or so donors and added high-resolution HLA genotyping to study TCR occurrence patterns. Rather than drawing on any new phenotypic data, the later analysis identified candidate immune exposures from TCR beta sequences and the way those sequences occurred across donors. An earlier analysis of roughly 600 of the donors used high-throughput TCR beta sequencing to judge whether each TCR beta V gene segment behaved as functional or pseudogenic. Donor age, sex, ethnicity and CMV serostatus were compiled alongside the repertoire data. In a later genetic analysis, genome-wide SNP genotypes for about three fifths of the roughly 670 donors were used, and that subset was treated as a discovery cohort. All discovery cohort repertoires had been generated using a single sequencing platform. Class I and class II HLA loci were covered by the typing at four-digit resolution. Typing coverage varied by locus: roughly 629-640 donors for A, B, C, DRB1 and DQB1; roughly 510 for DQA1; some 610 for DPA1; approximately 470 for DPB1. Four or five DR-DQ haplotypes were treated as single units for association and clustering because of strong linkage in the cohort. Among some 400 genotyped donors of the cohort, an average of about 220,000 unique TCR beta nucleotide sequences was sequenced per donor, of which about 18% were non-productive. Beyond this particular receptor, the publication reports: Because HLA typing was missing for some donors at each locus, association tests included only the typed subset. In a later analysis, HLA-associated TCR beta chains showed more clonal expansion and lower generation probabilities than non-associated chains that were equally common. Immune exposure information for the cohort was limited to CMV serostatus. In the study, about 150 TCR beta chains were listed as associated with cytomegalovirus. In a later analysis, TCR association rates were found to vary across HLA loci, with the most associated TCRs seen for DRB1 alleles and the fewest for HLA-C alleles. The classifier was reported to diagnose cytomegalovirus status with high specificity and sensitivity in both the original cohort and the validation cohort. Assigning TCR associations to individual alleles was difficult when HLA alleles, especially DR and DQ, strongly co-occurred. According to a later analysis, parvovirus B19, influenza, CMV and Epstein-Barr virus appeared linked to several top co-occurrence clusters. In vitro tests confirmed that a few of the cytomegalovirus-associated TCR beta chains recognize cytomegalovirus antigens. The earlier analysis of 587 of the donors excluded roughly 16 rarely observed V segments, including chromosome 9 orphons, because counts were too low. A further reported finding was that TCR beta sequences accurately predicted the HLA-A and HLA-B alleles for most subjects in the first cohort. Most TCR sequences were seen in very few donors, while some public TCRs were found in many individuals. The authors suggested that the approach could potentially be generalized to other disease states and immunological phenotypes. Compared with the approximately 600-donor mean, donors in an Asian-associated ancestry cluster had fewer N-insertions in productive TCRs, according to a later genetic analysis. Roughly uniform sequencing depth across donors was assumed in presence/absence analyses, although this assumption may not hold. Some IMGT-functional V segments, including TRBV6-2 and TRBV6-3, could not be told apart with the 87-base-pair reads, so those segments were excluded. Linkage disequilibrium might explain the correlated functional status among segregating V segments, but an unknown experimental factor could not be ruled out. According to a later analysis, most CMV-associated TCR beta chains appeared to be HLA-restricted, and the HLA associations seemed to be driven largely by CMV exposure. A group of highly shared sequence variants was considered likely to be a technical artifact of the sequencing pipeline. This cohort had only TCR beta chains sequenced, and the lack of alpha or paired-chain data limited which features could be detected. Specific HLA alleles were associated with 15,000 to 20,000 TCR beta sequences at a false discovery rate of 0.05 in a later analysis. V-gene and J-gene trimming of TCR beta chains was associated with a missense DCLRE1C variant in a later genetic analysis, and the association was replicated in an independent cohort. In an earlier analysis of over 550 of the donors, most TCR beta V segments were observed in productive rearrangements about 90% or about 30% of the time, broadly matching IMGT annotations.

Ends trimmed: V by 5 bases, J by 3 bases; bases unmatched to a gene: 9. Sequences SEHNR (CDR1) and FQNEAQ (CDR2) are obtained from the germline V gene (reference sequence). The CDR3 runs 16 amino acids, cysteine and phenylalanine included. CDR3 DNA only is kept here, 48 bases in frame from base 1. In regard to this clone: Its antigen specificity is not known. No per-base quality is available; no much larger clone lies one base away.

The cohort comprised some 680 healthy bone marrow donors. At the time of sampling, every cohort member was nominally healthy, though immune exposures that went unrecorded were likely present. The donor was CMV seronegative and was included in the group of about 400 seronegative cohort members. Every donor gave a peripheral blood sample, and the peripheral blood mononuclear cells from that sample were used for TCR beta sequencing. Genomic DNA was extracted from the blood cell samples with the Qiagen DNeasy Blood Extraction Kit. The library was produced with the immunoSEQ multiplex PCR assay. For the multiplex PCR, a mixture combining 60 forward primers for TCR Vbeta segments and 13 reverse primers for TCR Jbeta segments was used. The CDR3 region of rearranged TCR beta genes was amplified from genomic DNA with a multiplex PCR assay. The amplified TCR beta libraries were sequenced on the Illumina HiSeq System as 87-base-pair reads. The paper's processing steps were these. Across the roughly 640 repertoires, a later analysis counted tens of millions of unique TCR beta chains, about 10 million of which were shared by at least two donors. A nearest-neighbor algorithm error-corrected the raw reads and collapsed the reads into unique sequences, merging closely related sequences to remove PCR and sequencing errors. V, D and J gene segments were assigned by aligning CDR3 sequences to IMGT reference sequences. For a sequence to be retained, at least a six-nucleotide match to both a V gene segment and a J gene segment was required. Rearrangements were called productive when the CDR3 lacked stop codons and stayed in frame with V and J; all others were non-productive. Following IMGT convention, CDR3 was defined as the stretch from the second conserved V-encoded cysteine up to the conserved J-encoded phenylalanine. The earlier analysis of approximately 500 of the donors excluded sequences that lacked an unambiguous match to a single V gene segment. In an earlier analysis of 587 of the donors, V segments were called functional above 56.7% productive rearrangements and were called segregating when the between-donor standard deviation exceeded 5%. A statistical classification framework was built to diagnose cytomegalovirus status from the catalog of TCR beta chain sequences. In a later analysis, V and J genes were assigned by comparing TCR nucleotide sequences against IMGT/GENE-DB human TR gene sequences. Using the TCRdist pipeline, a later analysis assigned CDR3 sequences along with most-parsimonious VDJ recombination scenarios. A later analysis defined each TCR beta chain by its CDR3 amino acid sequence plus V-gene family, and excluded reads lacking a unique V-gene family. To address suspected cross-contamination and a sequencing artifact, a later analysis removed roughly 640 highly shared, low-generation-probability nucleotide sequences. In a later analysis, a clonal expansion index for each public chain was calculated from normalized within-repertoire ranks of inferred template counts. In a later analysis, generation probabilities were computed with a VDJ recombination model fitted to out-of-frame rearrangements, and the resulting probabilities were checked against IGoR. In a later analysis, TCR-TCR, TCR-HLA and TCR-CMV co-occurrence was scored with hypergeometric tests, and a repertoire-size bias correction was applied to TCR pairs. A later analysis estimated false discovery rates by permuting HLA or CMV assignments 20 times. In a later analysis, co-occurring TCRs were grouped using DBSCAN, with TCRdist sequence similarity added in when clustering inside HLA-allele-positive subsets. Repertoires with fewer than 30,000 or more than 120,000 public chains, plus five repertoires with anomalous nucleotide sharing, were excluded from co-occurrence clustering. TCRdb stores this immuneACCESS table with in-frame sequences only. Part of the clones is absent; in the studies checked, under half of the shortfall reflects unresolved V genes, and no reason is known for the rest. The DNA gave D and trimming, while V, J and clone size come from that table. This sample has some 200,000 clones in its table, and 80% of those were observed once. The top ten constitute 0.65% of the sample.

Source material: PBMCs. The sequence joins TRBV7-9 to TRBJ2-1; TRBD2 fits 8 bases in the junction. This clonotype was obtained from a boy between 10 and 17 years old in good health and CMV-seronegative. The CDR3 here reads CASSPAGGEDYNEQFF. DNA sequence: TGTGCCAGCAGCCCTGCGGGGGGCGAAGACTACAATGAGCAGTTCTTC.